This entry concerns a single T cell receptor beta chain. Using immunoSEQ multiplex PCR, the repertoire was profiled, and TCRdb retains in-frame clones only, with some absent. Of over 14,000 clones detected, around nine tenths appear once; the ten largest clones hold around 15%. Germline CDR1 LNHDA, CDR2 SQIVND (reference sequence). CDR3 length equals 15 residues. The V segment lost 5 bases and the J segment 5 bases; nucleotides outside the gene matches: 3. The record originates from a study of PD-L1 blockade in urothelial cancer. Study details: The researchers analyzed blood 3 weeks (second dose) and 6 weeks after treatment start.

The sequenced sample was PBMCs, obtained around atezolizumab (anti-PD-L1) treatment. The V and J genes are TRBV19 and TRBJ2-5; TRBD2 matches at 15 bases. This clonotype was sampled from a man between 65 and 80 years old with urothelial cancer. CDR3 sequence: CASSGTSGGMETQYF. The DNA of the CDR3 is TGTGCCAGTAGTGGGACTAGCGGGGGGATGGAGACCCAGTACTTC.